One sample yielded the 26 T cell receptor beta chains listed below, sequenced in a study of blood T cells in healthy people across ages. Then a second PCR, running about 6 to 11 cycles, was carried out with a sample-barcoded 5' primer and a J-beta primer mix. MiXCR, applied by TCRdb to the 5' RACE reads, yields one record per CDR3 protein. The table shows around 990,000 distinct CDR3 sequences, with 35% to 40% occurring only once. Sequencing was performed on blood. The receptors derive from a man in his late teens or twenties in good health.

The rearrangement uses TRBV5-1 and TRBJ1-4; 8 bases are shared with TRBD1. The CDR3 covers 13 residues. The trim removed 5 bases at V and 7 bases at J, leaving 4 bases unmatched. Germline CDR1 SGHRS, CDR2 YFSETQ. CDR3 nucleotide sequence: TGCGCCAGCAGACAGGGGGAGGGTGAAAAACTGTTTTTT. Amino acid sequence: CASRQGEGEKLFF.

The V call is TRBV20-1, the J call TRBJ1-4; a weak D match, TRBD1 (6 bases). CDR3 length: 14 amino acids. V dropped 6 bases and J dropped 13 bases, with 24 bases sitting between them. Germline V gene data show CDR1 as DFQATT and CDR2 as SNEGSKA (reference sequence). In DNA form, the CDR3 reads TGCAGTGCCCCAAACCTCGGGACATTTCAGGGACTGTTTTTT. Translating gives CSAPNLGTFQGLFF.

The chain joins TRBV12-3 or TRBV12-4 to TRBJ2-5; maybe TRBD2 (6 bases). The CDR3 loop spans 14 amino acids. Between the trimmed V and J ends, which lost 8 bases and 11 bases, there was a span of 24 bases. CDR3 amino acids: CASLGDSHRDEQYF. CDR3 bases: TGTGCCAGCTTGGGGGACTCACACCGGGATGAGCAGTACTTC.

The chain carries TRBV7-2 and TRBJ2-4; D possibly matches TRBD1 or TRBD2 (5 bases each). The CDR3 length is 14 residues. With 1 base removed from V and 3 bases from J, the gap between germline ends came to 7 bases. Germline V gene sequence: CDR1 SGHTA, CDR2 FQGNSA. CDR3 protein: CASSLDGGKNIQYF. The CDR3, as DNA: TGTGCCAGCAGCTTAGATGGGGGCAAAAACATTCAGTACTTC.

The CDR3, as DNA: TGTGCCTGGAGTGTAATTTCTACCGGGGAGCTGTTTTTT. As protein: CAWSVISTGELFF. The chain employs TRBV30 and TRBJ2-2; D not certain. Germline V lookup: CDR1 GTSNPN, CDR2 SVGIG (reference sequence). V lost 0 bases and J lost 5, with 7 bases in between. This CDR3 region has 13 residues.

V is TRBV2 and J is TRBJ2-7; perhaps D is TRBD1 or TRBD2 (5 bases each). The CDR3 length is 16 residues. The V end lost 7 bases, the J end lost 0 bases, and 19 bases lay between the germline ends. Germline V gives CDR1 SNHLY, CDR2 FYNNEI. CDR3 bases: TGTGCCAGCACTCTCAGCCCCGAGGGGTTCTCCTACGAGCAGTACTTC. It specifies CASTLSPEGFSYEQYF. Full variable domain (rest looked up from reference TRBV2 and TRBJ2-7): EPEVTQTPSHQVTQMGQEVILRCVPISNHLYFYWYRQILGQKVEFLVSFYNNEISEKSEIFDDQFSVERPDGSNFTLKIRSTKLEDSAMYFCASTLSPEGFSYEQYFGPGTRLTVT.

V and J are TRBV7-2 and TRBJ2-1; 9 positions agree with TRBD2. There are 16 residues in the CDR3. The germline V gene has CDR1 SGHTA and CDR2 FQGNSA. J was trimmed by 4 bases and V by 1 base; bases with no gene match: 5. The CDR3 DNA reads as TGTGCCAGCAGCTTAGGCGGGGGGGCGGCTTACAATGAGCAGTTCTTC. Translated: CASSLGGGAAYNEQFF. The variable domain in full, completed from reference TRBV7-2 and TRBJ2-1, reads GAGVSQSPSNKVTEKGKDVELRCDPISGHTALYWYRQSLGQGLEFLIYFQGNSAPDKSGLPSDRFSAERTGGSVSTLTIQRTQQEDSAVYLCASSLGGGAAYNEQFFGPGTRLTVL.

This clonotype showed up just a few times. The chain carries TRBV7-2 and TRBJ2-2, with D tentatively TRBD1 (5 bases). CDR1 and CDR2 (germline): SGHTA, FQGNSA. Trimming shortened V by 3 bases and J by 4 bases, and 9 bases separated the two germline ends. This CDR3 is 14 amino acids long. The CDR3 spells CASSLDMSTGELFF. In DNA form, the CDR3 reads TGTGCCAGCAGCTTGGACATGAGCACCGGGGAGCTGTTTTTT.

In its sample, this clonotype was seen a few times. CDR3 sequence: CASSRTVGLTNEKLFF. In nucleotides, the CDR3 is TGTGCCAGCAGCCGGACAGTTGGATTGACTAATGAAAAACTGTTTTTT. V gene TRBV14 combines with J gene TRBJ1-4; a weak D match, TRBD1 (6 bases). V lost 4 bases, J lost 2 bases, and 14 bases lay in between. From germline, CDR1 is SGHDN and CDR2 FVKESK. The CDR3 contains 16 residues.

The chain recombines TRBV7-9 with TRBJ2-2, with D perhaps TRBD1 (5 bases). The CDR3 runs 15 residues. CDR1 SEHNR and CDR2 FQNEAQ come from the germline V gene (reference sequence). With 5 bases removed from V and 1 base from J, the gap between germline ends came to 11 bases. The chain's CDR3 is CASSPGSGNTGELFF. CDR3 nucleotides: TGTGCCAGCAGCCCAGGGTCAGGGAACACCGGGGAGCTGTTTTTT.

This clonotype was seen a handful of times. V usage is TRBV5-1 and J usage is TRBJ2-3, with a tentative D call TRBD1 (6 bases). CDR3 length: 15 residues. V lost 2 bases to trimming and J lost 3 bases, with 13 bases between them. Germline V gene lookup returns CDR1 SGHRS and CDR2 YFSETQ. The CDR3 sequence: CASSFADRTTDTQYF. The CDR3 nucleotides are TGCGCCAGCAGCTTTGCGGACAGAACTACAGATACGCAGTATTTT.

V gene TRBV5-1 combines with J gene TRBJ1-2, with D tentatively TRBD1 (5 bases). CDR3 length: 14 residues. Per germline, CDR1 SGHRS and CDR2 YFSETQ. Trimming shortened V by 7 bases and J by 1 base, and 14 bases separated the two germline ends. The CDR3 DNA sequence: TGCGCCAGCGGGCCACAGGACGTTAACTATGGCTACACCTTC. Translating it yields CASGPQDVNYGYTF.

The chain links TRBV3-1 to TRBJ1-2; the match to TRBD1 covers 7 bases. V lost 0 bases to trimming and J lost 4 bases; unmatched junction nucleotides: 8. This CDR3 spans 16 amino acids. Germline CDR1 reads LGHDT; CDR2 reads YNNKEL (reference sequence). The CDR3 DNA sequence: TGTGCCAGCAGCCAAGACCGACAGGGAACTTTCTATGGCTACACCTTC. Translating gives CASSQDRQGTFYGYTF.

The chain has TRBV24-1 and TRBJ2-3; possibly TRBD1 for D (6 bases). Deletions cut 4 bases from V and 1 base from J, with 14 bases between. CDR3 length: 16 residues. Germline CDR1 reads KGHDR; CDR2 reads SFDVKD. The CDR3: CATSDSDRLRTDTQYF. CDR3 bases: TGTGCCACCAGTGACTCCGACAGGCTCCGCACAGATACGCAGTATTTT.

This clonotype was found once. At one end the junction does not follow the germline gene, possibly because of a read error. The V and J genes are TRBV6-1 and TRBJ2-1, with D unclear. Germline CDR1 and CDR2: MNHNS and SASEGT. This CDR3 spans 15 amino acids. CDR3 sequence reads: CASREAYRVVNEQFF. CDR3 DNA sequence: TGTGCCAGCAGGGAAGCGTACCGGGTGGTCAATGAGCAGTTCTTC.

The chain links TRBV4-3 to TRBJ1-5; TRBD1 matches at 7 bases. Germline CDR1 is LGHNA and CDR2 is YSLEER. Germline trimming cut 8 bases from V and 3 bases from J; bases unmatched to any gene: 13. This CDR3 contains 16 residues. For the CDR3, the DNA is TGCGCCAGCTCCCTTTGGAGGGGACAGTACAATCAGCCCCAGCATTTT. Amino acids: CASSLWRGQYNQPQHF.

The chain links TRBV19 to TRBJ2-3; a possible D gene is TRBD1 (6 bases). CDR1 LNHDA and CDR2 SQIVND come from the germline V gene (reference sequence). Deletions cut 3 bases from V and 11 bases from J, with 18 bases between. This CDR3 region has 14 residues. The CDR3 bases are TGTGCCAGTAGTATCCCCGGACAGAAGGATCAGCAGTATTTT. It yields the protein CASSIPGQKDQQYF.

A note on this clonotype: This sequence may be a read error, since a much larger clone differs from it by one base. The chain carries TRBV6-1 and TRBJ1-2; D remains unclear. This CDR3 is built from 13 residues. Germline V gives CDR1 MNHNS, CDR2 SASEGT. Trimming cost V 4 bases and J 5 bases, with 11 bases left between them. The CDR3 loop reads CASSGGVGYGYTF. CDR3 in DNA: TGTGCCAGCAGTGGTGGAGTAGGGTATGGCTACACCTTC.

V usage is TRBV20-1 and J usage is TRBJ1-2; TRBD1 matches at 7 bases. The length of the CDR3 is 13 residues. V lost 5 bases, J lost 4 bases, and 7 bases stayed unmatched. Looked up from germline, CDR1 is DFQATT and CDR2 is SNEGSKA (reference sequence). CDR3 DNA: TGCAGTGCTTACGGGACAGACATCTATGGCTACACCTTC. This codes for CSAYGTDIYGYTF.

This clonotype has just a few counts. This rearrangement joins TRBV20-1 to TRBJ2-3; the D gene is possibly TRBD2 (5 bases). Germline lookup yields CDR1 DFQATT and CDR2 SNEGSKA (reference sequence). The CDR3 loop spans 14 amino acids. Deletions cut 1 base from V and 2 bases from J, with 10 bases between. This CDR3 is CSARVGGLTDTQYF. The CDR3 DNA reads as TGCAGTGCTAGAGTGGGCGGGCTCACAGATACGCAGTATTTT.

A remark on this clonotype: One junction end does not reproduce the germline sequence, and a read error may be involved. The chain has TRBV6-5 and TRBJ2-3; TRBD2 aligns across 8 bases. Germline V gene sequence: CDR1 MNHEY, CDR2 SVGAGI. The CDR3 runs 15 residues. The CDR3 region is CTSSYDGGAGDTQYF. CDR3 coding DNA: TGTACCAGCAGTTACGACGGGGGGGCGGGGGATACGCAGTATTTT.

This clonotype was seen a few times. The chain employs TRBV10-3 and TRBJ2-7; D gene ambiguous. The CDR3 loop spans 9 amino acids. The V gene lost 11 bases and the J gene lost 4 bases, with 6 bases spanning the gap. The germline V gene has CDR1 ENHRY and CDR2 SYGVKD. In DNA, the CDR3 is TGTGCCCTTCAGTACGAGCAGTACTTC. This sequence encodes CALQYEQYF.

The V and J genes are TRBV9 and TRBJ1-1; TRBD1 might be the D (5 bases). Germline V gene sequence: CDR1 SGDLS, CDR2 YYNGEE. The CDR3 has 16 residues. Trimming removed 4 bases at V and 2 bases at J, with 18 bases between. The CDR3 DNA follows: TGTGCCAGCAGCCCCCTGGGACCGCTAGTAAACACTGAAGCTTTCTTT. Its protein is CASSPLGPLVNTEAFF.

Here the CDR3 reads CSAGLPGANVLTF. DNA for the CDR3: TGCAGTGCCGGCCTTCCTGGGGCCAACGTCCTGACTTTC. The J gene is TRBJ2-6, the V gene TRBV20-1; unclear D gene. Trimming shortened V by 6 bases and J by 2 bases, and 8 bases separated the two germline ends. The CDR3 runs to 13 residues. Per germline, CDR1 DFQATT and CDR2 SNEGSKA (reference sequence).

The sample holds a few counts of this clonotype. The chain joins TRBV29-1 to TRBJ2-7; D is unclear. The CDR3 runs to 12 residues. Deletions cut 6 bases from V and 7 bases from J, with 16 bases between. From germline, CDR1 is SQVTM and CDR2 ANQGSEA. The CDR3 sequence: CSVLHRNNEQYF. CDR3 nucleotide sequence: TGCAGCGTCCTACACCGGAACAATGAGCAGTACTTC.

This clonotype showed up just once. The chain has TRBV30 and TRBJ2-2; unclear D gene. The germline V gene encodes CDR1 GTSNPN and CDR2 SVGIG (reference sequence). V was cut by 7 bases and J by 0 bases, with 9 bases left in between. The CDR3 is made up of 13 amino acids. The CDR3 sequence: CALGTTNTGELFF. In nucleotides, the CDR3 is TGTGCCTTGGGCACCACGAACACCGGGGAGCTGTTTTTT.